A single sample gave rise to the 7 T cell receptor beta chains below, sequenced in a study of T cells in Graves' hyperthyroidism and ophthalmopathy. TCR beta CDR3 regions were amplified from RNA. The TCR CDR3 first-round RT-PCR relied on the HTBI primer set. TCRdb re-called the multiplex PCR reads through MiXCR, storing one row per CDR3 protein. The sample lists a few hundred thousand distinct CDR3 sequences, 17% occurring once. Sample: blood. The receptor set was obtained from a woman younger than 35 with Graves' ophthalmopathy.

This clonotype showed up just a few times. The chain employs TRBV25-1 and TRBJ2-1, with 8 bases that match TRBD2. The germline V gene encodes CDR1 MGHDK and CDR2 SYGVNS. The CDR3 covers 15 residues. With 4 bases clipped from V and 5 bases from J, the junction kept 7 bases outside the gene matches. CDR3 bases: TGTGCCAGCAGTGGCCCTACGGGAGGGAACAATGAGCAGTTCTTC. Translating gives CASSGPTGGNNEQFF.

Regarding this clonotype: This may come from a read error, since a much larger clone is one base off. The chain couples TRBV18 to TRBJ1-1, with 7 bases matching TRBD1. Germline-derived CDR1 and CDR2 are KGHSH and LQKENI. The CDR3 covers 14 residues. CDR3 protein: CASSLQGPNAEAFF. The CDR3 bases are TGTGCCAGCTCACTACAGGGGCCGAACGCTGAAGCTTTCTTT.

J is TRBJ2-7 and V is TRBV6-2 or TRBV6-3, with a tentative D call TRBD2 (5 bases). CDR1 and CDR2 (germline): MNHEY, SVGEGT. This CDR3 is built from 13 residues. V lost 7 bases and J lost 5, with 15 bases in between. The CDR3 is CASTSREDHEQYF. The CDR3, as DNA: TGTGCCAGCACCTCACGGGAAGACCACGAGCAGTACTTC.

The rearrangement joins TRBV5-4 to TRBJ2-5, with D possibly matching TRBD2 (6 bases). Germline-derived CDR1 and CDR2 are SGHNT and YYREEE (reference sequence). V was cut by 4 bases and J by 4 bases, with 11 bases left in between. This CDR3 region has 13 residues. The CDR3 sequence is CASSRDLLETQYF. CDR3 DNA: TGTGCCAGCAGCCGGGACTTATTAGAGACCCAGTACTTC.

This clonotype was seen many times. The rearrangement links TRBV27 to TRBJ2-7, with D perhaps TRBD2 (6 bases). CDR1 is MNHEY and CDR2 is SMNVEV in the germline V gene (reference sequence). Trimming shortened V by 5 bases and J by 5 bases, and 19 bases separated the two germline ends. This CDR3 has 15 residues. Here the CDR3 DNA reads TGTGCCAGCAGTCCCGGGACTGGCCTATTTGACGAGCAGTACTTC. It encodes CASSPGTGLFDEQYF.

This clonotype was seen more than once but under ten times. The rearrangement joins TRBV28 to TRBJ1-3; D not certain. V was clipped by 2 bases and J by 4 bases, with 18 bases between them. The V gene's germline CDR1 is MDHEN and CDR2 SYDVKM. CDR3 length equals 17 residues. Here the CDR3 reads CASSLPHALKQGNTIYF. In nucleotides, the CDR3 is TGTGCCAGCAGTTTACCCCACGCCCTTAAACAGGGAAACACCATATATTTT.

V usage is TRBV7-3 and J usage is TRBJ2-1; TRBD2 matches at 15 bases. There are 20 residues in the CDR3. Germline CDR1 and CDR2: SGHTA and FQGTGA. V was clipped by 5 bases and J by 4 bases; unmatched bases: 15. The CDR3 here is CASSPLGGGLAGGGYNEQFF. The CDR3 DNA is TGTGCCAGCAGCCCCCTCGGGGGTGGACTAGCGGGAGGGGGGTACAATGAGCAGTTCTTC.